This TCR beta chain emerged from a study of cytomegalovirus exposure and HLA in healthy donors. Whole-study results and caveats: Most TCR beta V segments were productive about 87% or about 30% of the time in an earlier analysis. Usually a TCR sequence was rare, but some public TCRs were found in many donors.

Primers included in the PCR were 60 Vbeta and 13 Jbeta primers. Generated by immunoSEQ multiplex PCR, the TCRdb table keeps only in-frame clones and is missing some. The table shows about 230,000 clones, with 70% to 90% occurring only once. Of note for this clone: The target antigen is unknown.

This TCR came from a girl aged 2 to 10 in good health and CMV-seronegative. Input material: PBMCs.

As DNA, the CDR3 is TGTGCCAGCAGCGTAGTTCACAGTCCACCCTACGAGCAGTACTTC. It specifies CASSVVHSPPYEQYF. The V gene is TRBV9, the J gene TRBJ2-7, with D hard to call. In germline, CDR1 is SGDLS, CDR2 YYNGEE. The V end lost 0 bases, the J end lost 2 bases, and 12 bases lay between the germline ends. The CDR3 consists of 15 residues.